This passage covers 20 T cell receptor beta chains from one sample sequenced in a study of blood T cell repertoires in COVID-19. Method: immunoSEQ multiplex PCR; TCRdb's copy keeps in-frame clones and lacks some. The sample has about 180,000 clones; 70% to 90% are singletons. Material for sequencing was peripheral blood. Receptor source: a man aged 70 or older with active or convalescent COVID-19.

V gene TRBV9 combines with J gene TRBJ2-1; TRBD1 matches 7 bases. This CDR3 is 13 amino acids long. Germline-derived CDR1 and CDR2 are SGDLS and YYNGEE. J lost 6 bases, V lost 5 bases, and 5 bases had no gene match. CDR3 nucleotides: TGTGCCAGCAGGCCCAGGGGGAGCAATGAGCAGTTCTTC. Encoded protein: CASRPRGSNEQFF.

A few counts support this clone. The J gene is TRBJ2-2, the V gene TRBV4-1; TRBD1 might be the D (5 bases). The ends were cut back, 1 base at V and 1 base at J, with 16 bases in the middle. From germline, CDR1 is MGHRA and CDR2 YSYEKL. There are 18 residues in the CDR3. The CDR3 bases are TGCGCCAGCAGCCAAGGGGAACCTAAAACAGGGAACACCGGGGAGCTGTTTTTT. This codes for CASSQGEPKTGNTGELFF.

The rearrangement joins TRBV28 to TRBJ1-4; 7 bases match TRBD1. V lost 5 bases to trimming and J lost 8 bases; unmatched junction nucleotides: 11. The CDR3 runs 15 residues. Germline lookup yields CDR1 MDHEN and CDR2 SYDVKM. CDR3 nucleotides: TGTGCCAGCAGTGGACGTGACAGGGCGTGGGAAAAACTGTTTTTT. Translating it yields CASSGRDRAWEKLFF.

Only a few counts were recorded for this clone. V gene TRBV27 combines with J gene TRBJ1-5; D gene uncertain. With 8 bases removed from V and 2 bases from J, the gap between germline ends came to 16 bases. The CDR3 totals 15 residues. The germline V gene encodes CDR1 MNHEY and CDR2 SMNVEV (reference sequence). The CDR3 loop is CASARGREGNQPQHF. CDR3 nucleotides: TGTGCCAGCGCCCGAGGGAGGGAAGGCAATCAGCCCCAGCATTTT.

This clone appeared once. This chain connects TRBV6-6 to TRBJ1-5; 9 bases are shared with TRBD1. CDR3 size: 18 residues. V was clipped by 5 bases and J by 6 bases; unmatched bases: 17. Germline CDR1 reads MNHNY; CDR2 reads SVGAGI (reference sequence). The CDR3 coding sequence is TGTGCCAGCAGTCCGAAGGTAAGGGGACAGGGTCCTTCTCAGCCCCAGCATTTT. Encoded protein: CASSPKVRGQGPSQPQHF.

This chain uses TRBV7-9 with TRBJ1-4, with a tentative D call TRBD1 (6 bases). CDR1 is SEHNR, CDR2 FQNEAQ, per germline (reference sequence). V was pared by 4 bases and J by 4 bases, with 13 bases between. The CDR3 spans 15 residues. CDR3 DNA sequence: TGTGCCAGCAGCTACCAACAGGGATTTAATGAAAAACTGTTTTTT. This sequence encodes CASSYQQGFNEKLFF.

This chain joins TRBV4-3 and TRBJ2-1; a possible D gene is TRBD2 (5 bases). Germline loops: CDR1 LGHNA, CDR2 YSLEER. V was trimmed by 4 bases and J by 0 bases, leaving 10 bases between them. This CDR3 is built from 15 residues. The CDR3 spells CASSRDYPSYNEQFF. Written as DNA, the CDR3 is TGCGCCAGCAGCCGAGACTACCCCTCCTACAATGAGCAGTTCTTC.

This clone was observed once. V and J are TRBV28 and TRBJ1-1; 7 bases match TRBD1. The length of the CDR3 is 16 residues. Germline V gives CDR1 MDHEN, CDR2 SYDVKM. V lost 4 bases, J lost 1 base, and 9 bases stayed unmatched. The CDR3: CASSSLMGQPNTEAFF. For the CDR3, the DNA is TGTGCCAGCAGTTCCCTGATGGGACAGCCGAACACTGAAGCTTTCTTT. The whole variable domain, remainder taken from reference TRBV28 and TRBJ1-1, is DVKVTQSSRYLVKRTGEKVFLECVQDMDHENMFWYRQDPGLGLRLIYFSYDVKMKEKGDIPEGYSVSREKKERFSLILESASTNQTSMYLCASSSLMGQPNTEAFFGQGTRLTVV.

The chain combines TRBV19 with TRBJ1-2; D gene unclear. The V gene lost 9 bases and the J gene lost 4 bases, with 21 bases spanning the gap. The CDR3 is 15 amino acids. The germline gives CDR1 LNHDA, CDR2 SQIVND (reference sequence). This CDR3 is CASHRMTNDGYGYTF. The CDR3 DNA reads TGTGCCAGCCACCGGATGACTAATGACGGCTATGGCTACACCTTC.

V gene TRBV4-3 combines with J gene TRBJ2-1; D possibly corresponds to TRBD2 (5 bases). The CDR3 sequence is 16 residues long. V dropped 0 bases and J dropped 6 bases, with 15 bases sitting between them. Germline CDR1 and CDR2: LGHNA and YSLEER. Here the CDR3 DNA reads TGCGCCAGCAGCCAAGACGCGAGCGGAGACGGCAATGAGCAGTTCTTC. Its protein is CASSQDASGDGNEQFF.

The chain recombines TRBV24-1 with TRBJ2-7, with 11 nucleotides matching TRBD1. Germline CDR1 and CDR2: KGHDR and SFDVKD. V was pared by 3 bases and J by 4 bases, with 4 bases of the junction left unmatched. The CDR3 contains 15 residues. The CDR3 coding sequence is TGTGCCACCAGTGATCAGGACAGGGGGCTATACGAGCAGTACTTC. It is translated as CATSDQDRGLYEQYF.

The chain uses TRBV28 and TRBJ1-2, with a tentative D call TRBD1 (5 bases). The CDR3 runs 13 residues. Germline V gene sequence: CDR1 MDHEN, CDR2 SYDVKM. V was shortened by 5 bases and J by 7 bases, with 14 bases between the two germline ends. CDR3 DNA: TGTGCCAGCAGTGTGGAGGGGCGGATTGGCTACACCTTC. It codes for CASSVEGRIGYTF.

This clone occurred once. V usage is TRBV30 and J usage is TRBJ1-5, with D uncertain. The germline CDR1 and CDR2 sequences are GTSNPN and SVGIG (reference sequence). The CDR3 has 14 amino acids. Trimming shortened V by 2 bases and J by 4 bases, and 12 bases separated the two germline ends. CDR3 in amino acids: CAWSMINLNQPQHF. The CDR3 nucleotides read TGTGCCTGGAGTATGATAAATCTAAATCAGCCCCAGCATTTT.

The chain is built from TRBV28 and TRBJ1-1; D possibly corresponds to TRBD1 (5 bases). The V and J ends lost 3 bases and 1 base respectively, with 9 bases between them. CDR3 length: 14 amino acids. Germline CDR1 reads MDHEN; CDR2 reads SYDVKM. This CDR3 is CASSLLGGNTEAFF. The CDR3 DNA sequence: TGTGCCAGCAGTTTGTTGGGGGGGAACACTGAAGCTTTCTTT.

Here the CDR3 reads CASSSLNRDTGNTIYF. The CDR3 nucleotides read TGTGCCAGCAGTTCACTCAACCGGGACACCGGAAACACCATATATTTT. V and J are TRBV5-6 and TRBJ1-3; the D gene is possibly TRBD1 (6 bases). The V gene's germline CDR1 is SGHDT and CDR2 YYEEEE. The CDR3 is made up of 16 amino acids. The V gene lost 5 bases and the J gene lost 4 bases, with 19 bases spanning the gap.

The J gene is TRBJ1-2, the V gene TRBV6-2 or TRBV6-3, with a possible D match to TRBD1 (5 bases). V lost 0 bases and J lost 3, with 8 bases in between. This CDR3 comprises 14 residues. CDR1 and CDR2 from the germline V gene are MNHEY and SVGEGT. CDR3 sequence reads: CASSYSSGHYGYTF. CDR3 bases: TGTGCCAGCAGTTACTCGTCAGGGCACTATGGCTACACCTTC.

A single count supports this clone. V gene TRBV4-1 combines with J gene TRBJ1-6; TRBD1 matches 8 bases. There are 15 residues in the CDR3. J gave up 7 bases and V 3 bases, and 5 bases lay outside the gene matches. Germline V gene data show CDR1 as MGHRA and CDR2 as YSYEKL. This CDR3 is CASSQDRVLNSPLHF. DNA of the CDR3: TGCGCCAGCAGCCAGGACAGGGTTCTAAATTCACCCCTCCACTTT.

The rearrangement joins TRBV9 to TRBJ2-3, with 7 bases lining up with TRBD2. The germline V gene encodes CDR1 SGDLS and CDR2 YYNGEE. After removal of 0 bases from V and 5 bases from J, the junction contained 9 bases not matched to a gene. The CDR3 is 16 amino acids. The CDR3 bases are TGTGCCAGCAGCGTAGAGTTCGCGGGAGCTGAAGATACGCAGTATTTT. Encoded protein: CASSVEFAGAEDTQYF.

The rearrangement uses TRBV12-5 and TRBJ1-2; D is ambiguous. CDR1 is LGHNT and CDR2 is FRNRAP in the germline V gene. Deletions cut 3 bases from V and 6 bases from J, with 20 bases between. The CDR3 runs to 16 residues. CDR3 in amino acids: CASGFSQESGTNGYTF. The CDR3 DNA sequence: TGTGCTAGTGGTTTTTCCCAGGAGTCGGGAACAAATGGCTACACCTTC. The full variable domain, with the rest looked up from reference TRBV12-5 and TRBJ1-2, is DARVTQTPRHKVTEMGQEVTMRCQPILGHNTVFWYRQTMMQGLELLAYFRNRAPLDDSGMPKDRFSAEMPDATLATLKIQPSEPRDSAVYFCASGFSQESGTNGYTFGSGTRLTVV.

The chain combines TRBV6-5 with TRBJ1-5; D gene ambiguous. This CDR3 is built from 13 residues. The V gene's germline CDR1 is MNHEY and CDR2 SVGAGI. V was trimmed by 2 bases and J by 3 bases, leaving 5 bases between them. The CDR3 coding sequence is TGTGCCAGCAGTTACCGGGACAATCAGCCCCAGCATTTT. Residues: CASSYRDNQPQHF.